This T cell receptor beta chain was captured by sequencing in a study of T cell clonality in common variable immunodeficiency. This clone has ten or more counts. Its specificity is not known. The CDR3 end lies 3 residues beyond the end of the read and is filled in from the germline J gene. Repertoires were generated with immunoSEQ multiplex PCR, while TCRdb's copy carries only in-frame clones and drops some. The sample shows 40,000 to 45,000 clones, none of them appearing just once. Trimming removed 10 bases from V and 2 bases from J, with 24 bases in between. Germline V gene data show CDR1 as LNHDA and CDR2 as SQIVND (reference sequence). There are 16 residues in the CDR3. The study, taken as a whole, reports: Fewer TCRbeta clones were shared among CVID subjects than controls.

Material for sequencing was peripheral blood mononuclear cells. The rearrangement joins TRBV19 to TRBJ2-7; a weak D match, TRBD2 (6 bases). The clonotype was recovered from a person aged 18-70 years in good health. The CDR3 DNA, read in part, is TGTGCCACCACTAGGGCTCTCCGGGGAGGCCCCTACGAG. It specifies CATTRALRGGPYE. The CDR3 in full is CATTRALRGGPYEQYF.